This T cell receptor beta chain was documented in a study of blood T cell repertoires in COVID-19. This CDR3 region has 13 residues. V lost 7 bases to trimming and J lost 1 base, with 10 bases between them. Germline loops: CDR1 MNHEY, CDR2 SVGAGI. Methods used by the authors: Estimates of nucleated cell counts were drawn from the amplification of reference gene primers. TCRdb's copy holds only in-frame clones and misses some; the assay was immunoSEQ multiplex PCR. D and trimming were read from the DNA, whereas the V and J calls and clone size are those reported in that table. The sample holds a few hundred thousand clones, 80% to 90% seen once. Study members were between 18 and 89 years old and lived in approximately 25 US regions. Cohorts were determined from participant-reported clinical history. Recovery meant two consecutive negative NP/OP PCR tests, professional clearance, or resolved symptoms.

This TCR derives from a young man who had recovered from COVID-19. The J gene is TRBJ1-1, the V gene TRBV6-5; the D is unclear. The sample taken for sequencing was PBMCs or T cells enriched from blood (not recorded which). The CDR3 DNA reads as TGTGCCAGCACCCACAATGGGAACACTGAAGCTTTCTTT. It yields the protein CASTHNGNTEAFF.